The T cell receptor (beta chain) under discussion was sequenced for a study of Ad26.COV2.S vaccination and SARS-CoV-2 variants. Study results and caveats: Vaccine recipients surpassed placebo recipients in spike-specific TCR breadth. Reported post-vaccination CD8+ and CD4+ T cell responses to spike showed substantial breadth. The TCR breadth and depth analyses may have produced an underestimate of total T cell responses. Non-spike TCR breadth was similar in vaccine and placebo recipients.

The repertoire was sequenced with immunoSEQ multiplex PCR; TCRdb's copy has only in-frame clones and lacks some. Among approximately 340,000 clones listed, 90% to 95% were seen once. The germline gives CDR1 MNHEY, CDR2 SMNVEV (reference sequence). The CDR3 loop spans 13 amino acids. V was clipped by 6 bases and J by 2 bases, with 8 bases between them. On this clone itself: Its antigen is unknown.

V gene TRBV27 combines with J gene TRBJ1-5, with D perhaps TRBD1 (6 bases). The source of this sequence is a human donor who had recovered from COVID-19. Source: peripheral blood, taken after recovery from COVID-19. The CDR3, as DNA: TGTGCCAGCAGCAGGGGTGGCAATCAGCCCCAGCATTTT. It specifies CASSRGGNQPQHF.